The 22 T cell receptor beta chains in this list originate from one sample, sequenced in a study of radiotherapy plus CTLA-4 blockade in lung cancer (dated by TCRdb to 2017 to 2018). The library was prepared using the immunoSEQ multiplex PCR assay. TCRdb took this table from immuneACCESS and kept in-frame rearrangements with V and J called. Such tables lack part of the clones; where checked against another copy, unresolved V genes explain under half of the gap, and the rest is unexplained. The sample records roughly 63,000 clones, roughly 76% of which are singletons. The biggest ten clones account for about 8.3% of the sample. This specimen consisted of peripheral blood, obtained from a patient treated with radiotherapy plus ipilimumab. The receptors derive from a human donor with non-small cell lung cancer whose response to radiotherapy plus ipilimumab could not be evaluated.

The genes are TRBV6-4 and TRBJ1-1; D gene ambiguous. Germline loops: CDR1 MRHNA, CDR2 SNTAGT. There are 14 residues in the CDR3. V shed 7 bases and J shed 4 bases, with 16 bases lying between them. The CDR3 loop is CASTPSQGSTEAFF. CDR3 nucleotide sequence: TGTGCCAGCACCCCGTCCCAAGGGAGCACTGAAGCTTTCTTT.

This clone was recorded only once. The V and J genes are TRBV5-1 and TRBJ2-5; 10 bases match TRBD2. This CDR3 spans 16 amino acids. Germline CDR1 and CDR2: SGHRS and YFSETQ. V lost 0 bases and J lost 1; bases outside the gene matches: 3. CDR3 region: CASSLGQREGQETQYF. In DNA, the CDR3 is TGCGCCAGCAGCTTGGGCCAGCGGGAGGGCCAAGAGACCCAGTACTTC.

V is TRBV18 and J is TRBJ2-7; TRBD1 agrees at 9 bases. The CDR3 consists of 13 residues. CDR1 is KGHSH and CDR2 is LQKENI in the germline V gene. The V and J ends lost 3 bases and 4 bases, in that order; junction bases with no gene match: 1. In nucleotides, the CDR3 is TGTGCCAGCTCACCCGGGACAGGGTACGAGCAGTACTTC. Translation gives CASSPGTGYEQYF.

The CDR3 coding sequence is TGTGCCAGCAGTTACGGAGACAGGCGGGATTCACCCCTCCACTTT. Its protein product is CASSYGDRRDSPLHF. The rearrangement uses TRBV6-5 and TRBJ1-6, with D perhaps matching TRBD1 (6 bases). CDR3 length: 15 amino acids. Trimming pared 2 bases from V and 8 bases from J, leaving 13 bases between. Germline V CDR1 and CDR2: MNHEY, SVGAGI.

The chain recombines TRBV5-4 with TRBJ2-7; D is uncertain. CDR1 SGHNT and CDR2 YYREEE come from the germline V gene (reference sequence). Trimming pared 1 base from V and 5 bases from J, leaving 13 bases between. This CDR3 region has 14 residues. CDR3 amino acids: CASSLSGPKDEQYF. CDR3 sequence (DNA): TGTGCCAGCAGCTTGTCTGGCCCCAAAGACGAGCAGTACTTC.

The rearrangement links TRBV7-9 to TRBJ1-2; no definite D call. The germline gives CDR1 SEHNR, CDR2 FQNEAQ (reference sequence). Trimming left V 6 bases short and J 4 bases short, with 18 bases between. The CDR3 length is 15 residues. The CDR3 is CASRPSFSDGYGYTF. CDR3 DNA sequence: TGTGCCAGCAGACCGAGTTTTTCCGATGGCTATGGCTACACCTTC. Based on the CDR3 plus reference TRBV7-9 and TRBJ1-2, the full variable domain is DTGVSQNPRHKITKRGQNVTFRCDPISEHNRLYWYRQTLGQGPEFLTYFQNEAQLEKSRLLSDRFSAERPKGSFSTLEIQRTEQGDSAMYLCASRPSFSDGYGYTFGSGTRLTVV.

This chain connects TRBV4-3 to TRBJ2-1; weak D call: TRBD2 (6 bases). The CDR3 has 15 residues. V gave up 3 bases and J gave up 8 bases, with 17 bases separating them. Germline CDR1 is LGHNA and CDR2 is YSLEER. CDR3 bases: TGCGCCAGCAGCCAGTCGACTAGATCTATAGATGAGCAGTTCTTC. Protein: CASSQSTRSIDEQFF.

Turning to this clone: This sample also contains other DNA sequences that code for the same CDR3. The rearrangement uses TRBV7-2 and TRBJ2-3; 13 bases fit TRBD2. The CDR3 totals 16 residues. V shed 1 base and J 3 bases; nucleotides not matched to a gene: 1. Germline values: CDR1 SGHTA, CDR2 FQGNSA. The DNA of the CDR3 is TGTGCCAGCAGCTTAGGACTAGCGGGGGGAACAGATACGCAGTATTTT. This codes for CASSLGLAGGTDTQYF.

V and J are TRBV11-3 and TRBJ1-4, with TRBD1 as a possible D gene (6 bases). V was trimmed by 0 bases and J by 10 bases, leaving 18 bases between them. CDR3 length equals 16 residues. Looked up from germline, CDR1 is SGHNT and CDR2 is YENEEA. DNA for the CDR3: TGTGCCAGCAGCTTAGATCTGGGCAGGGGAAGTGGAAAACTGTTTTTT. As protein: CASSLDLGRGSGKLFF.

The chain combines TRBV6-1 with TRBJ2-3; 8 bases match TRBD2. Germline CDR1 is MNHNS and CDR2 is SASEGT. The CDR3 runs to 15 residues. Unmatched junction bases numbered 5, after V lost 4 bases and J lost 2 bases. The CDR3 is CASSVTSGHTDTQYF. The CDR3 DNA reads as TGTGCCAGCAGTGTTACTAGCGGACACACAGATACGCAGTATTTT.

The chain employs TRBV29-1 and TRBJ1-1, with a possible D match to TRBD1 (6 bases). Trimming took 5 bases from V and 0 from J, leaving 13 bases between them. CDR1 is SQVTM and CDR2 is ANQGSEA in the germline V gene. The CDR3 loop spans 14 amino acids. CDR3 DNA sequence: TGCAGCGTTAAACAGACAGGTATGAACACTGAAGCTTTCTTT. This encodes CSVKQTGMNTEAFF.

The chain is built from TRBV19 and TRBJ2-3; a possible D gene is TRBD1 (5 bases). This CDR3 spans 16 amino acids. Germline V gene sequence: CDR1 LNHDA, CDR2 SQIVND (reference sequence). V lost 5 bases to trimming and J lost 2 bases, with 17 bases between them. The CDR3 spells CASSLHNGAHTDTQYF. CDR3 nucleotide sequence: TGTGCCAGTAGTCTCCACAATGGGGCCCACACAGATACGCAGTATTTT.

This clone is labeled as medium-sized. The CDR3 DNA reads TGCGCCAGCAGCCGGGGGGGGAGACTAGCGGGATGGGACGAGCAGTACTTC. It specifies CASSRGGRLAGWDEQYF. V usage is TRBV4-1 and J usage is TRBJ2-7; 11 bases are a match to TRBD2. CDR1 is MGHRA and CDR2 is YSYEKL in the germline V gene. The ends lost 4 bases at V and 5 bases at J; junction bases unmatched: 13. The CDR3 sequence is 17 residues long.

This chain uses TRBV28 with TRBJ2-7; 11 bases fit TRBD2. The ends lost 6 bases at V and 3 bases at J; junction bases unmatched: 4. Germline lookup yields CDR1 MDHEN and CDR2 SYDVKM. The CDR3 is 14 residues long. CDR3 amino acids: CASRPSGGSYEQYF. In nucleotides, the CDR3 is TGTGCCAGCAGGCCTAGCGGGGGGAGCTACGAGCAGTACTTC.

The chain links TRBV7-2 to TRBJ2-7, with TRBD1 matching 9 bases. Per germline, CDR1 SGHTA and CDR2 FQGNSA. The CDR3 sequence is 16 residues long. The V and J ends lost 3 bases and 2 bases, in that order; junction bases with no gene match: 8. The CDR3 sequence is CASSFRTGGFAYEQYF. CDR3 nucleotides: TGTGCCAGCAGCTTCCGAACAGGGGGCTTCGCCTACGAGCAGTACTTC.

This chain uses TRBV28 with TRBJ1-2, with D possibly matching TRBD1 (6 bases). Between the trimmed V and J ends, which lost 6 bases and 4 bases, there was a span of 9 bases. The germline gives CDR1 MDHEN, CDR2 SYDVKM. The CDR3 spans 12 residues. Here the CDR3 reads CASRLQGYGYTF. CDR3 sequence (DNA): TGTGCCAGCAGACTACAGGGCTATGGCTACACCTTC.

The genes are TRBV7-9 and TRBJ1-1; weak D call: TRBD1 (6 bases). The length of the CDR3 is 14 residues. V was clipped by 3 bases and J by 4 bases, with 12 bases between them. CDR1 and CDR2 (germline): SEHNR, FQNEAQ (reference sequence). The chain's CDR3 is CASSFGRGGTEAFF. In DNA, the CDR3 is TGTGCCAGCAGCTTTGGCAGGGGTGGCACTGAAGCTTTCTTT.

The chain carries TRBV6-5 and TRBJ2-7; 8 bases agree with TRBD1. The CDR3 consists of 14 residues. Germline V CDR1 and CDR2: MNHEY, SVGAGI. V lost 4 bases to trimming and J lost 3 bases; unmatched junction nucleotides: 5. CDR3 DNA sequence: TGTGCCAGCAGTTTGGGACAGGAGAGCTACGAGCAGTACTTC. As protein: CASSLGQESYEQYF.

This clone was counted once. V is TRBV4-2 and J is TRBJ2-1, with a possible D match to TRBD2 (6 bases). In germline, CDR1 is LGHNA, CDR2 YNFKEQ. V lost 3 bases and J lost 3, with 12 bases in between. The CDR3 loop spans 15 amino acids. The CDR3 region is CASSQEGRNYNEQFF. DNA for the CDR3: TGTGCCAGCAGCCAGGAGGGACGGAACTACAATGAGCAGTTCTTC.

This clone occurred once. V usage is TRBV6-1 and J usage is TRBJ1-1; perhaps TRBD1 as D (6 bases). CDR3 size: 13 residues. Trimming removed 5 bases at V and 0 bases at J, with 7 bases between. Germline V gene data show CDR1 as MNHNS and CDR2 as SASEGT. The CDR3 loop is CASSRQVNTEAFF. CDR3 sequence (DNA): TGTGCCAGCAGTCGACAGGTGAACACTGAAGCTTTCTTT.

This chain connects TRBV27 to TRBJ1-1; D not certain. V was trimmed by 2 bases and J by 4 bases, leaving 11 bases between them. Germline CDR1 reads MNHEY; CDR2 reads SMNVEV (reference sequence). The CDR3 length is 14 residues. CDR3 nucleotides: TGTGCCAGCAGTTTAGTCCCGCCGGGCACTGAAGCTTTCTTT. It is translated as CASSLVPPGTEAFF.

The CDR3 reads CASSLESRGRPYYEQYF. CDR3 nucleotide sequence: TGTGCCAGCAGCTTAGAGTCGAGGGGGCGACCCTACTACGAGCAGTACTTC. The rearrangement uses TRBV7-9 and TRBJ2-7; TRBD1 matches at 7 bases. The CDR3 consists of 17 residues. V lost 1 base and J lost 3; bases outside the gene matches: 12. Germline CDR1 SEHNR, CDR2 FQNEAQ (reference sequence).